This TCR beta chain was captured by sequencing in a study of OX40 agonist ivuxolimab in advanced cancers. General observations from the study: The study found that CD8+ T cells averaged more expanded clones than CD4+.

Per germline, CDR1 SEHNR and CDR2 FQNEAQ (reference sequence). This CDR3 has 14 residues. With 3 bases removed from V and 0 bases from J, the gap between germline ends came to 6 bases. A word on this clone: Antigen unknown.

The data were produced by immunoSEQ multiplex PCR, yet TCRdb's version contains in-frame clones alone and is incomplete. The sample contains fewer than 20,000 clones, roughly 73% of which appear only once. The sequence came from an adult with an advanced solid tumor such as melanoma, head and neck, liver or kidney cancer. The chain links TRBV7-9 to TRBJ1-5; perhaps TRBD1 as D (6 bases). This specimen was CD4+ or CD8+ T cells sorted from blood, taken in a trial of the OX40 agonist ivuxolimab. CDR3 amino acids: CASSLDSSNQPQHF. The CDR3 nucleotides read TGTGCCAGCAGCTTGGACAGTAGCAATCAGCCCCAGCATTTT.